This T cell receptor (beta chain) was recorded in a study of shared clonotypes between healthy human individuals. Looking at the study overall: A couple of women and three men aged 18 to 49 served as donors.

Original data processing: Sequence data from immunoSEQ were junction-only and lacked quality scores; consequently, filtering differed. Profiled with immunoSEQ multiplex PCR; TCRdb holds only in-frame clones, not every one. That table furnishes V, J and clone size, whereas the DNA furnished D and trimming. The profile shows roughly 500,000 clones, 90% to 96% of them singletons. V shed 10 bases and J shed 3 bases, with 16 bases lying between them. Germline CDR1 reads KGHSH; CDR2 reads LQKENI. The CDR3 spans 13 residues. Material for sequencing was naive CD4+ T cells sorted from blood. Specified subset: CD45RA+ positively selected. The sequence derives from a woman under 40 in good health. V and J are TRBV18 and TRBJ2-7; D possibly matches TRBD1 or TRBD2 (5 bases each). The CDR3 loop reads CATSHPGSYEQYF. DNA for the CDR3: TGTGCCACCTCTCATCCAGGGAGCTACGAGCAGTACTTC.